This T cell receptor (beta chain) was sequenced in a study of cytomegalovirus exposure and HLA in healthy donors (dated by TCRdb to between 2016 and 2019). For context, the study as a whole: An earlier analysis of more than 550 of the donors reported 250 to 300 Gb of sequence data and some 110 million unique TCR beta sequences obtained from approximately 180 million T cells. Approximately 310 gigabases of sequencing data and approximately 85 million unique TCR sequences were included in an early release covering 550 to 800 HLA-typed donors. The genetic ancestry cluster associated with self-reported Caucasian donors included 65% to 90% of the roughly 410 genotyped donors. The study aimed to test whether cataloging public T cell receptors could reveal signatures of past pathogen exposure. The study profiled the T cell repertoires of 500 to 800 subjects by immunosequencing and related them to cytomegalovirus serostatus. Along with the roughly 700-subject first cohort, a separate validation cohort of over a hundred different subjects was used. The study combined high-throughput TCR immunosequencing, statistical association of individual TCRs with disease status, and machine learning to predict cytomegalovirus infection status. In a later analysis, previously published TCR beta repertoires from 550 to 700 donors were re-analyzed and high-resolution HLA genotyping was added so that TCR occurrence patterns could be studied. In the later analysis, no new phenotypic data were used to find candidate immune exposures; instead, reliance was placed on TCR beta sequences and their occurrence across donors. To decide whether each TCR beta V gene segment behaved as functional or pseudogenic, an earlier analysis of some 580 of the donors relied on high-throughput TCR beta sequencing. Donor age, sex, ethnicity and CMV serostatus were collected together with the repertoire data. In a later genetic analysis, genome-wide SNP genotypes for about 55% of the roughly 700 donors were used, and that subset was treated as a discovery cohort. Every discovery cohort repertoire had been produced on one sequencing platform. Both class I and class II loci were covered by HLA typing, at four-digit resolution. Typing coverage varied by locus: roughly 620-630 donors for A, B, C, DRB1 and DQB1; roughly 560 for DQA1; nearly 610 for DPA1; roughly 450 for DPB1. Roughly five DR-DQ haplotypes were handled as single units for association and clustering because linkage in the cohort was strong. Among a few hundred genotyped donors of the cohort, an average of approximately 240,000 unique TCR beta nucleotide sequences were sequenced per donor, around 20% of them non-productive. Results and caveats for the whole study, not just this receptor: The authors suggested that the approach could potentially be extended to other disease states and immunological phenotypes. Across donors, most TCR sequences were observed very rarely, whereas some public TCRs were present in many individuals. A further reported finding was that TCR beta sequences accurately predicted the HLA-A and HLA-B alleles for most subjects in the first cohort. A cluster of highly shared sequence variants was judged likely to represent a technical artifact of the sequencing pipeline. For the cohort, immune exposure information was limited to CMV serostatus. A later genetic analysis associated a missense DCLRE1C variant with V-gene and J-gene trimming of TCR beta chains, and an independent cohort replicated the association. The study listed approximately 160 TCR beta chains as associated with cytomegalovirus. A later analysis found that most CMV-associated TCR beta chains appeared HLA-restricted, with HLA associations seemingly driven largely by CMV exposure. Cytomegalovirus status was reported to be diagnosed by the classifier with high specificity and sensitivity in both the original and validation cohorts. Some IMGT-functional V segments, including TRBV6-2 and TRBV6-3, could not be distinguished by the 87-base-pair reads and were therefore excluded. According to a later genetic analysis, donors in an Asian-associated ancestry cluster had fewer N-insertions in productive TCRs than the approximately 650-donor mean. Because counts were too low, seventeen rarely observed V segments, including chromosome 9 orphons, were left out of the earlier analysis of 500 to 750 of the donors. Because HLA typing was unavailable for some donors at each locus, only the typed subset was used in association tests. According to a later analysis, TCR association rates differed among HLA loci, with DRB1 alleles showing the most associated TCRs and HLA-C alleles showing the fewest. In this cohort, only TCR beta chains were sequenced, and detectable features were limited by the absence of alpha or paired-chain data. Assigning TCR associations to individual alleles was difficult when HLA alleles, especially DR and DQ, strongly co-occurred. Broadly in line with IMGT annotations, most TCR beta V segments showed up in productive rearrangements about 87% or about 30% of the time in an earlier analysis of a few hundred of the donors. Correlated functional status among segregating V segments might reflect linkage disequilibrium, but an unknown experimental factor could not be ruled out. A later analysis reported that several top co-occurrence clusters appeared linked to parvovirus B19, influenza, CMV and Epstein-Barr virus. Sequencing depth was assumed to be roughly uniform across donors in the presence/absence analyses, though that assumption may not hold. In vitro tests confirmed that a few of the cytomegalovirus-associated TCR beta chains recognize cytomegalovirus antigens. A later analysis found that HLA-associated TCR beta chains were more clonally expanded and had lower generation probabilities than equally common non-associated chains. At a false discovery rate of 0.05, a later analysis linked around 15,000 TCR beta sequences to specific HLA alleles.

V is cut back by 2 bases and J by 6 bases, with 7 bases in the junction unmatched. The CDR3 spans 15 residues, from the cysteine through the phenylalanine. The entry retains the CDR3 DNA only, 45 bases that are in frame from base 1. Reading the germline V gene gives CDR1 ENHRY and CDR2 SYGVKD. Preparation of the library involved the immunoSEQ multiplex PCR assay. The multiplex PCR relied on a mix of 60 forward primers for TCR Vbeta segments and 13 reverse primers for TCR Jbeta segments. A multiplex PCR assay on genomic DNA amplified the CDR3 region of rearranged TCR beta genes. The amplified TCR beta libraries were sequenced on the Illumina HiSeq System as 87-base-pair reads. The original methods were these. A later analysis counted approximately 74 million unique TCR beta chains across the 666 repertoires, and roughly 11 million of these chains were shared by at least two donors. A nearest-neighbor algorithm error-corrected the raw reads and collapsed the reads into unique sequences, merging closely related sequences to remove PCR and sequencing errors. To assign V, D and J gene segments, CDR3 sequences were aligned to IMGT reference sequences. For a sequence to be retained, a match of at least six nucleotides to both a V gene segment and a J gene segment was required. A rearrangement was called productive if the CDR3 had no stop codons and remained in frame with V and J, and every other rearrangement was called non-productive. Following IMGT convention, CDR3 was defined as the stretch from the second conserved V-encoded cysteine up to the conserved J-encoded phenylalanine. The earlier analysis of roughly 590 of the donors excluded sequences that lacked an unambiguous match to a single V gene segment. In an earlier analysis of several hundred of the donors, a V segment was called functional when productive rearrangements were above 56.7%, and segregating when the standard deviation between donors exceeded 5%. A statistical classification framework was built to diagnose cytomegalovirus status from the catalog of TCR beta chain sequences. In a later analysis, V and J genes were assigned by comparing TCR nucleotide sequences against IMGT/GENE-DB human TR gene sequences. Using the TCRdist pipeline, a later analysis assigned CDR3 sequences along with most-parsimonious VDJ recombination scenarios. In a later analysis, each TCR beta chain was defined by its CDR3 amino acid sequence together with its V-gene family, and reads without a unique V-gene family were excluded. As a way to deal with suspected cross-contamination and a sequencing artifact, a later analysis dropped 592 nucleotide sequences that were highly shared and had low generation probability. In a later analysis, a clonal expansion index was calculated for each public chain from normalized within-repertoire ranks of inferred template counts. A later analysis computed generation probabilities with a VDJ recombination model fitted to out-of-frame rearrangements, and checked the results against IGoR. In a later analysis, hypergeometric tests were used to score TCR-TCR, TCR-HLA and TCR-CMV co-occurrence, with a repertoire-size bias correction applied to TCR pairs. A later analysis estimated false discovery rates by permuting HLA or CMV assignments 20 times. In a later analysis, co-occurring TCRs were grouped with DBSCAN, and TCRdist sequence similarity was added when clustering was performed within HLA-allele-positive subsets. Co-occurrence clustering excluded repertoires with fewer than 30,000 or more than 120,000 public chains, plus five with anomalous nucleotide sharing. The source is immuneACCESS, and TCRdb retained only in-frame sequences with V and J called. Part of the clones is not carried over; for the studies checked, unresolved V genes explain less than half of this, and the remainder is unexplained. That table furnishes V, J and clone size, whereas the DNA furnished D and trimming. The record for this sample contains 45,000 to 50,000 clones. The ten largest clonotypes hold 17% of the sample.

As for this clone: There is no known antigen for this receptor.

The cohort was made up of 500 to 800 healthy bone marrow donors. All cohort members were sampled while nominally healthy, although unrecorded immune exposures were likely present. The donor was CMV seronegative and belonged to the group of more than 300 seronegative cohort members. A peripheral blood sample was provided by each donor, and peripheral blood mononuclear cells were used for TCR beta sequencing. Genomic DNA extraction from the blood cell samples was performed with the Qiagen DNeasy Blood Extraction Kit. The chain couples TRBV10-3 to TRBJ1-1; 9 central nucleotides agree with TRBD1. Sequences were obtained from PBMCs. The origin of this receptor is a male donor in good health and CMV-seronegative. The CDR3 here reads CAISEPGQGQSEAFF. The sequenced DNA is TGTGCCATCAGTGAGCCGGGACAGGGCCAATCTGAAGCTTTCTTT.